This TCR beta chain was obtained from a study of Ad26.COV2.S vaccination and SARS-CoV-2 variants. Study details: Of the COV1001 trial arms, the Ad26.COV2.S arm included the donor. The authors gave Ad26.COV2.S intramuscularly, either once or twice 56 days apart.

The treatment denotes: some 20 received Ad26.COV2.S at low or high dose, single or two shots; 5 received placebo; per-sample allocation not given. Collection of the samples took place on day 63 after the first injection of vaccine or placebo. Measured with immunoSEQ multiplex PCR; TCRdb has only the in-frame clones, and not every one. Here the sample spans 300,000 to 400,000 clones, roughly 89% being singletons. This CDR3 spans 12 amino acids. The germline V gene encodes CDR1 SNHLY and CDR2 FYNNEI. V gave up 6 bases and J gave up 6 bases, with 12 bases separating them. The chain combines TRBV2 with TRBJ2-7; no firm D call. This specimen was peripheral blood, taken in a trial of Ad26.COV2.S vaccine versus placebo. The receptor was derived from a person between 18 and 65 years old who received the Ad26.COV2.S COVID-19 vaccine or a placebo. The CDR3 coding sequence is TGTGCCAGCAGGGTGATTGGGGTCGAGCAGTACTTC. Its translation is CASRVIGVEQYF.